Shown below are 20 T cell receptor beta chains from a single sample sequenced in a study of OX40 agonist ivuxolimab in advanced cancers. Measured with immunoSEQ multiplex PCR; TCRdb has only the in-frame clones, and not every one. The data show 100,000 to 110,000 clones, 80% to 95% seen once. This specimen was CD4+ or CD8+ T cells sorted from blood, taken in a trial of the OX40 agonist ivuxolimab. These receptors were collected from an adult with an advanced solid tumor such as melanoma, head and neck, liver or kidney cancer.

This clone has just one count. The chain recombines TRBV7-2 with TRBJ2-7; TRBD2 matches 8 bases. The CDR3 runs to 13 residues. V shed 5 bases, J shed 6 bases, and the junction held 6 bases outside the gene matches. CDR1 is SGHTA and CDR2 is FQGNSA in the germline V gene. The CDR3 DNA follows: TGTGCCAGCAGCCCCCAGCGGGAGATCGAGCAGTACTTC. Its translation: CASSPQREIEQYF.

The chain uses TRBV28 and TRBJ2-7; D gene ambiguous. This CDR3 has 12 amino acids. V was cut by 6 bases and J by 4 bases, with 10 bases left in between. CDR1 and CDR2 (germline): MDHEN, SYDVKM. CDR3 in DNA: TGTGCCAGCAGCGGACCGTTATACGAGCAGTACTTC. This codes for CASSGPLYEQYF.

The gene calls are TRBV7-2 and TRBJ1-4, with TRBD1 matching 9 bases. Germline loops: CDR1 SGHTA, CDR2 FQGNSA. CDR3 length: 16 residues. The trim removed 5 bases at V and 5 bases at J, leaving 9 bases unmatched. CDR3 bases: TGTGCCAGCAGCGCGTCGGGACAGGGATTCAATGAAAAACTGTTTTTT. This codes for CASSASGQGFNEKLFF. Full variable domain (remainder filled in from reference TRBV7-2 and TRBJ1-4): GAGVSQSPSNKVTEKGKDVELRCDPISGHTALYWYRQSLGQGLEFLIYFQGNSAPDKSGLPSDRFSAERTGGSVSTLTIQRTQQEDSAVYLCASSASGQGFNEKLFFGSGTQLSVL.

This rearrangement joins TRBV7-9 to TRBJ1-3; D gene unclear. The V and J ends lost 2 bases and 1 base respectively, with 9 bases between them. The CDR3 runs to 15 residues. Germline V gene data show CDR1 as SEHNR and CDR2 as FQNEAQ (reference sequence). Here the CDR3 reads CASSLSGGSGNTIYF. The CDR3, as DNA: TGTGCCAGCAGCTTATCTGGAGGGTCTGGAAACACCATATATTTT. The full variable domain, in which reference TRBV7-9 and TRBJ1-3 provide the parts outside the CDR3, is DTGVSQNPRHKITKRGQNVTFRCDPISEHNRLYWYRQTLGQGPEFLTYFQNEAQLEKSRLLSDRFSAERPKGSFSTLEIQRTEQGDSAMYLCASSLSGGSGNTIYFGEGSWLTVV.

Only one count was recorded for this clone. The rearrangement uses TRBV20-1 and TRBJ2-1; 8 bases map to TRBD2. The germline V gene encodes CDR1 DFQATT and CDR2 SNEGSKA (reference sequence). The CDR3 has 11 amino acids. The CDR3 DNA reads TGCGGAGGGACTAGGTGGAATGAGCAGTTCTTC. It encodes CGGTRWNEQFF.

The rearrangement uses TRBV20-1 and TRBJ2-1, with D perhaps being TRBD1 or TRBD2 (5 bases each). The germline V gene encodes CDR1 DFQATT and CDR2 SNEGSKA (reference sequence). The V end lost 6 bases, the J end lost 10 bases, and 13 bases lay between the germline ends. The CDR3 is 11 residues long. The CDR3 nucleotides are TGCAGTGCGGCCCGGGGCAACGAGCAGTTCTTC. Its protein is CSAARGNEQFF.

The chain joins TRBV5-1 to TRBJ2-2; D is unresolved. Between the trimmed V and J ends, which lost 0 bases and 1 base, there was a span of 4 bases. Germline CDR1 reads SGHRS; CDR2 reads YFSETQ. The CDR3 has 14 residues. CDR3 protein: CASSLGGNTGELFF. The CDR3 coding sequence is TGCGCCAGCAGCTTGGGCGGGAACACCGGGGAGCTGTTTTTT.

The rearrangement uses TRBV7-9 and TRBJ2-1; D remains ambiguous. The CDR3 has 15 residues. The germline CDR1 and CDR2 sequences are SEHNR and FQNEAQ (reference sequence). V was shortened by 2 bases and J by 0 bases, with 8 bases between the two germline ends. CDR3 sequence reads: CASSLLFNSYNEQFF. The CDR3 coding sequence is TGTGCCAGCAGCTTATTATTTAACTCCTACAATGAGCAGTTCTTC.

This clone was detected once. The chain couples TRBV11-1 to TRBJ1-2, with 8 bases matching TRBD1. CDR1 SGHAT and CDR2 FQDESV come from the germline V gene (reference sequence). This CDR3 comprises 16 residues. Trimming at V came to 3 bases and at J to 3 bases, leaving 9 bases not matched to a gene. CDR3 amino acids: CASSFGRGLRHYGYTF. For the CDR3, the DNA is TGTGCCAGCAGCTTCGGCAGGGGGCTGCGGCACTATGGCTACACCTTC.

This sequence joins TRBV7-9 and TRBJ2-3; TRBD1 is a possible D gene (5 bases). The CDR3 runs to 14 residues. Trimming took 3 bases from V and 4 from J, leaving 11 bases between them. CDR1 and CDR2 from the germline V gene are SEHNR and FQNEAQ (reference sequence). For the CDR3, the DNA is TGTGCCAGCAGCTTCTCCATCAGGGCAGATACGCAGTATTTT. Translating it yields CASSFSIRADTQYF.

The J gene is TRBJ2-7, the V gene TRBV11-1, with D perhaps given as TRBD1 or TRBD2 (5 bases each). V was trimmed by 4 bases and J by 6 bases, leaving 22 bases between them. Per the germline V gene, CDR1 is SGHAT and CDR2 is FQDESV (reference sequence). The CDR3 contains 16 residues. The CDR3 sequence is CASSSRGGTASSEQYF. DNA of the CDR3: TGTGCCAGCAGCTCACGTGGGGGAACGGCGAGTTCCGAGCAGTACTTC. The whole variable domain, remainder taken from reference TRBV11-1 and TRBJ2-7, is EAEVAQSPRYKITEKSQAVAFWCDPISGHATLYWYRQILGQGPELLVQFQDESVVDDSQLPKDRFSAERLKGVDSTLKIQPAELGDSAMYLCASSSRGGTASSEQYFGPGTRLTVT.

The chain couples TRBV6-6 to TRBJ2-7; TRBD2 matches 7 bases. V dropped 0 bases and J dropped 2; count of bases not matched to a gene: 7. The CDR3 has 16 residues. The germline gives CDR1 MNHNY, CDR2 SVGAGI (reference sequence). The CDR3 DNA reads TGTGCCAGCAGTTACTCCCCTAGCGGAGTTACCTACGAGCAGTACTTC. Translation gives CASSYSPSGVTYEQYF.

The chain links TRBV4-3 to TRBJ2-1; D may be TRBD1 (6 bases). The V gene's germline CDR1 is LGHNA and CDR2 YSLEER. The CDR3 covers 15 residues. The V end lost 1 base, the J end lost 7 bases, and 14 bases lay between the germline ends. CDR3 DNA sequence: TGCGCCAGCAGCCAAGTATATACAGGGTTGAATGAGCAGTTCTTC. Translating gives CASSQVYTGLNEQFF.

The genes are TRBV25-1 and TRBJ2-7; 7 bases fit TRBD2. Germline values: CDR1 MGHDK, CDR2 SYGVNS. With 3 bases clipped from V and 5 bases from J, the junction kept 10 bases outside the gene matches. The CDR3 has 15 amino acids. The CDR3 nucleotides read TGTGCCAGCAGTGATCCCCGGACTAGGTTGGACGAGCAGTACTTC. Its protein product is CASSDPRTRLDEQYF.

The gene calls are TRBV6-6 and TRBJ2-3; D is unresolved. V was cut by 0 bases and J by 6 bases, with 10 bases left in between. The germline gives CDR1 MNHNY, CDR2 SVGAGI (reference sequence). CDR3 length: 14 amino acids. CDR3 amino acids: CASSYSKVADTQYF. For the CDR3, the DNA is TGTGCCAGCAGTTACTCGAAGGTTGCGGATACGCAGTATTTT.

The chain is built from TRBV2 and TRBJ2-7; the match to TRBD2 covers 8 bases. The germline V gene has CDR1 SNHLY and CDR2 FYNNEI. Unmatched junction bases numbered 3, after V lost 6 bases and J lost 2 bases. The CDR3 sequence is 13 residues long. The CDR3 protein is CASRPAGAYEQYF. The DNA for the CDR3 is TGTGCCAGCAGGCCAGCGGGGGCCTACGAGCAGTACTTC. Using reference TRBV2 and TRBJ2-7 for the parts outside the CDR3, the full variable domain is EPEVTQTPSHQVTQMGQEVILRCVPISNHLYFYWYRQILGQKVEFLVSFYNNEISEKSEIFDDQFSVERPDGSNFTLKIRSTKLEDSAMYFCASRPAGAYEQYFGPGTRLTVT.

The genes are TRBV5-1 and TRBJ2-2, with 7 bases matching TRBD2. This CDR3 contains 17 residues. Germline V gene data show CDR1 as SGHRS and CDR2 as YFSETQ. V lost 0 bases, J lost 1 base, and 6 bases stayed unmatched. The CDR3 region is CASSLGGGSRNTGELFF. Here the CDR3 DNA reads TGCGCCAGCAGCTTGGGGGGCGGGAGTCGGAACACCGGGGAGCTGTTTTTT.

This clone was seen more than once but under ten times. This sequence joins TRBV5-8 and TRBJ1-2; D not certain. Trimming cost V 0 bases and J 7 bases, with 7 bases left between them. CDR3 length: 12 residues. The germline V gene has CDR1 SGHTS and CDR2 YDEGEE. CDR3 protein: CASSLAGIGYTF. For the CDR3, the DNA is TGTGCCAGCAGCTTGGCGGGGATTGGCTACACCTTC.

The J gene is TRBJ2-7, the V gene TRBV5-6, with D possibly TRBD1 on 6 matching bases. Per the germline V gene, CDR1 is SGHDT and CDR2 is YYEEEE. The CDR3 covers 15 residues. V shed 4 bases and J shed 9 bases, with 23 bases lying between them. CDR3 residues: CASSNAGTTIMVQYF. CDR3 in DNA: TGTGCCAGCAGCAACGCCGGGACAACCATTATGGTGCAGTACTTC.

The chain joins TRBV18 to TRBJ1-1, with a tentative D call TRBD1 (5 bases). Deletions cut 0 bases from V and 10 bases from J, with 6 bases between. The germline gives CDR1 KGHSH, CDR2 LQKENI. CDR3 length: 11 residues. This CDR3 is CASSPPGRAFF. The CDR3 DNA follows: TGTGCCAGCTCACCACCGGGGCGAGCTTTCTTT.